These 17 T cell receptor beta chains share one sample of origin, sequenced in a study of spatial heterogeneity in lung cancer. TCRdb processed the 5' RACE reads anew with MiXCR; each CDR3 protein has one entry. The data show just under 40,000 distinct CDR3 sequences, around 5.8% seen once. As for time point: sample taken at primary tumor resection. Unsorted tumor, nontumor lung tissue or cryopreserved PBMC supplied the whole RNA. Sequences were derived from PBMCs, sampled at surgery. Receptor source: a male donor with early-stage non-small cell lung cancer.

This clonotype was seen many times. The DNA for the CDR3 is TGTGCCAGCAGCCCGACCTGGACAACCTACAATGAGCAGTTCTTC. This gives the protein CASSPTWTTYNEQFF. The chain links TRBV5-6 to TRBJ2-1; TRBD1 might be the D (5 bases). This CDR3 is 15 amino acids long. V lost 4 bases to trimming and J lost 2 bases, with 13 bases between them. Germline assignment: CDR1 SGHDT and CDR2 YYEEEE. Combining the CDR3 with reference TRBV5-6 and TRBJ2-1 gives the whole variable domain DAGVTQSPTHLIKTRGQQVTLRCSPKSGHDTVSWYQQALGQGPQFIFQYYEEEERQRGNFPDRFSGHQFPNYSSELNVNALLLGDSALYLCASSPTWTTYNEQFFGPGTRLTVL.

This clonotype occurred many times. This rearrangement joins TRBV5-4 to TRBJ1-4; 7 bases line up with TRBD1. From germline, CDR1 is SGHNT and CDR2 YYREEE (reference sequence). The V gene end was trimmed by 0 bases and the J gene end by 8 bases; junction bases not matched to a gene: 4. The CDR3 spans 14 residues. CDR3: CASSLGQGREKLFF. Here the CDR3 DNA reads TGTGCCAGCAGCTTGGGACAGGGCAGGGAAAAACTGTTTTTT.

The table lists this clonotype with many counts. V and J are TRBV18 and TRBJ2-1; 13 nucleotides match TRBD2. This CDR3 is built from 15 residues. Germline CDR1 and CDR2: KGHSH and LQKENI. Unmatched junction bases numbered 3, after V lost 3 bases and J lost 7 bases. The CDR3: CASSPWTSGGNEQFF. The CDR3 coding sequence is TGTGCCAGCTCACCTTGGACTAGCGGGGGAAATGAGCAGTTCTTC.

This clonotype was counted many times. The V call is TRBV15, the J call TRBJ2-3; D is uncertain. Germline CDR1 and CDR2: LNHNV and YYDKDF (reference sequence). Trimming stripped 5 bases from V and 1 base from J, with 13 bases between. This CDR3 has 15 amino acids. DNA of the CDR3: TGTGCCACCAGCGACCGGAGTAAGGGCACAGATACGCAGTATTTT. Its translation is CATSDRSKGTDTQYF.

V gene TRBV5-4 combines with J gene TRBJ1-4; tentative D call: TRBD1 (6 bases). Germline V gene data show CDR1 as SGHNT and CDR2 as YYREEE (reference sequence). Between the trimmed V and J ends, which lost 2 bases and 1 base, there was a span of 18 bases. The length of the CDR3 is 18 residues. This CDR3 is CASSFVFRGPQTNEKLFF. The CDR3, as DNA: TGTGCCAGCAGCTTCGTTTTCCGGGGGCCTCAAACTAATGAAAAACTGTTTTTT.

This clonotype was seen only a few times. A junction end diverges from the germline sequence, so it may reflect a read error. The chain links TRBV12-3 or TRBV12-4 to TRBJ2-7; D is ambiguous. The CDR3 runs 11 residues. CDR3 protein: CASSLGPSRFF. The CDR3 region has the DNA TGTGCCAGCAGTTTAGGCCCCTCTCGTTTCTTC.

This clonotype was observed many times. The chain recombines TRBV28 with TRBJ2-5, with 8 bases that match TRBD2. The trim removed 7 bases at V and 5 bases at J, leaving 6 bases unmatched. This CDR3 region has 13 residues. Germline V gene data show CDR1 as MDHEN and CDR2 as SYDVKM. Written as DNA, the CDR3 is TGTGCCAGCATGGGCGGGGGGAGTGAGACCCAGTACTTC. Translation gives CASMGGGSETQYF.

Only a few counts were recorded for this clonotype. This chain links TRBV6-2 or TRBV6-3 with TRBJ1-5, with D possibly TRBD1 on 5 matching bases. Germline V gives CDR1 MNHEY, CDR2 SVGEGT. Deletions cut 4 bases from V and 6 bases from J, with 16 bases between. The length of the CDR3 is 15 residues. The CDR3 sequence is CASSSLKAGGQPQHF. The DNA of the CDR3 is TGTGCCAGCAGTTCCCTAAAGGCCGGGGGTCAGCCCCAGCATTTT.

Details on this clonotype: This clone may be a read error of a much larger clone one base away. CDR3 sequence (DNA): TGCGCCAGCAGCTTGGTCTTCACAGATACGCAGTATTTT. Translation: CASSLVFTDTQYF. This sequence joins TRBV5-1 and TRBJ2-3; no firm D call. This CDR3 region has 13 residues. Germline assignment: CDR1 SGHRS and CDR2 YFSETQ. V was trimmed by 0 bases and J by 2 bases, leaving 4 bases between them.

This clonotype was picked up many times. In DNA, the CDR3 is TGTGCCTGGAGTCCCAGGGGGAATAGCAATCAGCCCCAGCATTTT. This gives the protein CAWSPRGNSNQPQHF. The V gene is TRBV30, the J gene TRBJ1-5; the match to TRBD1 covers 7 bases. The trim removed 2 bases at V and 0 bases at J, leaving 4 bases unmatched. CDR3 length: 15 residues. Germline V gives CDR1 GTSNPN, CDR2 SVGIG (reference sequence).

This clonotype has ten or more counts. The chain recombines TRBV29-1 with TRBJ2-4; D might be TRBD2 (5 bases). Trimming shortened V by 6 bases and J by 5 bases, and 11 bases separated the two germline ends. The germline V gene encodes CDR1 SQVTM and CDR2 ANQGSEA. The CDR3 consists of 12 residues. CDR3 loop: CSVADGENIQYF. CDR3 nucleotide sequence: TGCAGCGTAGCGGACGGGGAAAACATTCAGTACTTC.

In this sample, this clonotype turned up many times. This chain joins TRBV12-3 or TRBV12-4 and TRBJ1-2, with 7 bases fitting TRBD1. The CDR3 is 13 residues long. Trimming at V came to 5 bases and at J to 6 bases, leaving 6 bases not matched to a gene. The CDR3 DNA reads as TGTGCCAGCAGTATCGACAGGGTAGATGGCTACACCTTC. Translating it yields CASSIDRVDGYTF.

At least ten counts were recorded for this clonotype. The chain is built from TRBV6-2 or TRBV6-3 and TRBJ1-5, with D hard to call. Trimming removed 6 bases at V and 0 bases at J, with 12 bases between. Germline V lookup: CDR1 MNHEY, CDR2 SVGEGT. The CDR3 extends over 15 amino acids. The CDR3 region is CASRKGENSNQPQHF. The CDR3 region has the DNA TGTGCCAGCAGGAAAGGCGAGAATAGCAATCAGCCCCAGCATTTT.

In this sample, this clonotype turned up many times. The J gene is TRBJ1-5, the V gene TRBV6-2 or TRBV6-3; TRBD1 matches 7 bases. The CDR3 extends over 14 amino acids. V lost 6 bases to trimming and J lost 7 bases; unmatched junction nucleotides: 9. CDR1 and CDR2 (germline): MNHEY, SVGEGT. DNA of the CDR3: TGTGCCAGCAGGTCGACAGGGAATGGACAGCCCCAGCATTTT. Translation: CASRSTGNGQPQHF.

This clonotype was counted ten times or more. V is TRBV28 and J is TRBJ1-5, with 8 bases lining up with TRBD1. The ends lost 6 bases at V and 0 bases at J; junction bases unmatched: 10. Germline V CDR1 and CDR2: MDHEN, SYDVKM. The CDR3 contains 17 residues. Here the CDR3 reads CASRGQVRPNSNQPQHF. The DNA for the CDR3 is TGTGCCAGCAGGGGACAGGTCAGACCAAATAGCAATCAGCCCCAGCATTTT. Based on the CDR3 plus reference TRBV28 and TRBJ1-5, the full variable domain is DVKVTQSSRYLVKRTGEKVFLECVQDMDHENMFWYRQDPGLGLRLIYFSYDVKMKEKGDIPEGYSVSREKKERFSLILESASTNQTSMYLCASRGQVRPNSNQPQHFGDGTRLSIL.

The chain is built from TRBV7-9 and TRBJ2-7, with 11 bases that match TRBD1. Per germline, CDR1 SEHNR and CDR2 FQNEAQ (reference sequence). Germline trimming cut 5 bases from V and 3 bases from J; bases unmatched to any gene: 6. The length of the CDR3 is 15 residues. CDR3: CASSAGTGGNYEQYF. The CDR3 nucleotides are TGTGCCAGCAGCGCTGGGACAGGGGGGAACTACGAGCAGTACTTC.

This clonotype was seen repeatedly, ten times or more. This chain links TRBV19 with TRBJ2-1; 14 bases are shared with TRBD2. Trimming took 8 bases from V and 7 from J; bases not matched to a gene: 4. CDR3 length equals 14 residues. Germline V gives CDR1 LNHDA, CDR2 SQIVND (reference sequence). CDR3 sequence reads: CASLGLAGANEQFF. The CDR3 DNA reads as TGTGCCAGTTTGGGACTAGCGGGGGCGAATGAGCAGTTCTTC. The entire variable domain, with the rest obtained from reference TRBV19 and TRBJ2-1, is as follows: DGGITQSPKYLFRKEGQNVTLSCEQNLNHDAMYWYRQDPGQGLRLIYYSQIVNDFQKGDIAEGYSVSREKKESFPLTVTSAQKNPTAFYLCASLGLAGANEQFFGPGTRLTVL.